Listed here are 30 T cell receptor beta chains from one sample, sequenced in a study of PD-1 blockade in classical Hodgkin lymphoma. Some clones are missing from TCRdb's copy, which holds only in-frame ones; the method was immunoSEQ multiplex PCR. The sample yields roughly 150,000 clones, about 78% seen once. Each and every patient relapsed after autologous stem cell transplantation, and patients got differing brentuximab vedotin exposure. The starting material was peripheral blood mononuclear cells (PBMCs), obtained before the second cycle of nivolumab. These receptors all come from a human donor with classical Hodgkin lymphoma.

The chain carries TRBV10-3 and TRBJ2-7; D gene uncertain. V lost 0 bases, J lost 3 bases, and 15 bases lay in between. Per germline, CDR1 ENHRY and CDR2 SYGVKD. This CDR3 contains 16 residues. The CDR3 DNA sequence: TGTGCCATCAGTGAGTCACGGTCCGCAAATTTCTACGAGCAGTACTTC. This translates into CAISESRSANFYEQYF.

The V call is TRBV29-1, the J call TRBJ1-1, with D uncertain. V dropped 6 bases and J dropped 3 bases, with 8 bases sitting between them. Germline V gene data show CDR1 as SQVTM and CDR2 as ANQGSEA. This CDR3 comprises 11 residues. In DNA form, the CDR3 reads TGCAGCGTATCAGAGGACACTGAAGCTTTCTTT. It encodes CSVSEDTEAFF.

The rearrangement joins TRBV19 to TRBJ1-2; D unclear. This CDR3 spans 15 amino acids. Trimming cost V 7 bases and J 1 base, with 16 bases left between them. Germline loops: CDR1 LNHDA, CDR2 SQIVND (reference sequence). The CDR3 region is CASTPDGKSNYGYTF. The DNA for the CDR3 is TGTGCCAGTACCCCGGACGGAAAAAGTAACTATGGCTACACCTTC.

This rearrangement joins TRBV28 to TRBJ2-7; 7 bases agree with TRBD2. After removal of 8 bases from V and 3 bases from J, the junction contained 7 bases not matched to a gene. Germline V gives CDR1 MDHEN, CDR2 SYDVKM. This CDR3 spans 13 amino acids. As DNA, the CDR3 is TGTGCCAGCTGGGAGGGAGCTGGCTACGAGCAGTACTTC. Translated, it gives CASWEGAGYEQYF.

The genes are TRBV7-6 and TRBJ2-1; 8 bases line up with TRBD2. The CDR3 covers 17 residues. After removal of 3 bases from V and 7 bases from J, the junction contained 14 bases not matched to a gene. The V gene's germline CDR1 is SGHVS and CDR2 FNYEAQ. The DNA for the CDR3 is TGTGCCAGCAGCTTGGGTCGTCGGGGAGCGGGGGTAAATGAGCAGTTCTTC. Its protein is CASSLGRRGAGVNEQFF.

The V call is TRBV7-8, the J call TRBJ1-3; D gene unclear. CDR1 and CDR2 from the germline V gene are SGHVS and FQNEAQ. CDR3 length equals 15 residues. V lost 2 bases, J lost 3 bases, and 11 bases lay in between. The CDR3 coding sequence is TGTGCCAGCAGCTTACGCTCACACTTTGGAAACACCATATATTTT. It yields the protein CASSLRSHFGNTIYF.

The V and J genes are TRBV6-5 and TRBJ2-5; the match to TRBD1 covers 7 bases. The J segment lost 1 base and the V segment lost 1 base, leaving 3 bases of the junction unmatched. The length of the CDR3 is 15 residues. Germline lookup yields CDR1 MNHEY and CDR2 SVGAGI. CDR3 sequence reads: CASSYLGTVQETQYF. In nucleotides, the CDR3 is TGTGCCAGCAGTTACTTAGGGACAGTCCAAGAGACCCAGTACTTC.

The chain joins TRBV6-6 to TRBJ1-1; tentative D call: TRBD1 (5 bases). Looked up from germline, CDR1 is MNHNY and CDR2 is SVGAGI (reference sequence). The V and J ends lost 6 bases and 7 bases respectively, with 9 bases between them. This CDR3 contains 11 residues. This CDR3 reads CASRGQGEAFF. CDR3 DNA sequence: TGTGCCAGCAGAGGCCAGGGTGAAGCTTTCTTT.

This clone has a handful of counts. The V call is TRBV18, the J call TRBJ1-3; D remains ambiguous. CDR1 KGHSH and CDR2 LQKENI come from the germline V gene. V shed 3 bases and J shed 7 bases, with 7 bases lying between them. The CDR3 sequence is 12 residues long. The CDR3 bases are TGTGCCAGCTCACCGAGTGAGAACACCATATATTTT. It codes for CASSPSENTIYF.

The J gene is TRBJ1-4, the V gene TRBV18; D possibly corresponds to TRBD1 (6 bases). The CDR3 runs to 16 residues. Germline CDR1 reads KGHSH; CDR2 reads LQKENI. V was cut by 3 bases and J by 5 bases, with 16 bases left in between. The CDR3 is CASSPATGGANEKLFF. Written as DNA, the CDR3 is TGTGCCAGCTCACCGGCGACAGGTGGGGCGAATGAAAAACTGTTTTTT.

The chain uses TRBV27 and TRBJ2-7; 8 nucleotides line up with TRBD2. CDR1 and CDR2 from the germline V gene are MNHEY and SMNVEV (reference sequence). The CDR3 totals 14 residues. The V and J ends lost 5 bases and 2 bases, in that order; junction bases with no gene match: 5. The CDR3 DNA reads as TGTGCCAGCAGTATCACTAGCGGAGCCTACGAGCAGTACTTC. Its protein is CASSITSGAYEQYF.

This rearrangement joins TRBV28 to TRBJ2-5; 9 nucleotides agree with TRBD1. The germline gives CDR1 MDHEN, CDR2 SYDVKM. The V segment lost 2 bases and the J segment 5 bases; nucleotides outside the gene matches: 6. CDR3 length: 15 amino acids. As DNA, the CDR3 is TGTGCCAGCAGTTTAAGGGACAGGGTGTGGGAGACCCAGTACTTC. It yields the protein CASSLRDRVWETQYF.

V usage is TRBV7-3 and J usage is TRBJ2-2; TRBD2 aligns across 10 bases. The germline gives CDR1 SGHTA, CDR2 FQGTGA. The trim removed 4 bases at V and 0 bases at J, leaving 2 bases unmatched. This CDR3 is built from 16 residues. The CDR3 bases are TGTGCCAGCAGCTATCTAGCGGGGGCGAACACCGGGGAGCTGTTTTTT. Amino acids: CASSYLAGANTGELFF.

This chain links TRBV15 with TRBJ2-7, with D maybe TRBD1 (5 bases). The V gene lost 0 bases and the J gene lost 4 bases, with 22 bases spanning the gap. This CDR3 is 18 amino acids long. Per the germline V gene, CDR1 is LNHNV and CDR2 is YYDKDF (reference sequence). The CDR3 loop is CATSRDPAYALRQYEQYF. In nucleotides, the CDR3 is TGTGCCACCAGCAGAGATCCCGCATATGCGCTCCGACAGTACGAGCAGTACTTC.

This chain uses TRBV11-1 with TRBJ2-1; D perhaps matches TRBD1 (6 bases). The V gene lost 0 bases and the J gene lost 3 bases, with 12 bases spanning the gap. CDR1 and CDR2 from the germline V gene are SGHAT and FQDESV (reference sequence). The CDR3 spans 16 residues. CDR3: CASSLARGFLYNEQFF. The CDR3 nucleotides are TGTGCCAGCAGCTTAGCGAGGGGGTTCCTCTACAATGAGCAGTTCTTC.

This clone appeared a few times. This chain links TRBV6-5 with TRBJ1-2; 8 bases match TRBD1. J was trimmed by 4 bases and V by 2 bases; bases with no gene match: 6. The germline CDR1 and CDR2 sequences are MNHEY and SVGAGI. The CDR3 contains 15 residues. CDR3 DNA: TGTGCCAGCAGTTACCCCGGGACAGGCCCCTATGGCTACACCTTC. It codes for CASSYPGTGPYGYTF.

The chain couples TRBV28 to TRBJ1-4; D is possibly TRBD1 (6 bases). V shed 3 bases and J shed 4 bases, with 12 bases lying between them. This CDR3 contains 15 residues. Germline CDR1 MDHEN, CDR2 SYDVKM. The CDR3 is CASSFPGQLNEKLFF. The CDR3 DNA follows: TGTGCCAGCAGTTTTCCCGGACAGCTTAATGAAAAACTGTTTTTT.

The chain couples TRBV6-5 to TRBJ2-1; TRBD2 might be the D (5 bases). The CDR3 is 12 residues long. V lost 4 bases and J 10 bases, leaving 11 bases between the germline ends. Germline CDR1 reads MNHEY; CDR2 reads SVGAGI. This CDR3 is CASSLPGVEQFF. As DNA, the CDR3 is TGTGCCAGCAGTTTGCCCGGGGTCGAGCAGTTCTTC.

The chain is built from TRBV30 and TRBJ1-5; no firm D call. The ends were cut back, 2 bases at V and 0 bases at J, with 2 bases in the middle. The CDR3 sequence is 12 residues long. Germline CDR1 reads GTSNPN; CDR2 reads SVGIG (reference sequence). CDR3 DNA: TGTGCCTGGAGTAGTAGCAATCAGCCCCAGCATTTT. Amino acid sequence: CAWSSSNQPQHF.

This clone has a single count. The V and J genes are TRBV6-5 and TRBJ1-1; tentative D call: TRBD1 (5 bases). Looked up from germline, CDR1 is MNHEY and CDR2 is SVGAGI. The CDR3 is 12 residues long. Trimming pared 6 bases from V and 5 bases from J, leaving 10 bases between. The CDR3 spells CASSRGHTEAFF. DNA of the CDR3: TGTGCCAGCAGCCGAGGACATACTGAAGCTTTCTTT.

The rearrangement links TRBV6-5 to TRBJ1-1, with D perhaps TRBD1 (6 bases). CDR1 MNHEY and CDR2 SVGAGI come from the germline V gene. Trimming took 4 bases from V and 3 from J, leaving 15 bases between them. The CDR3 covers 15 residues. The CDR3 sequence: CASSFLTGRDTEAFF. CDR3 nucleotide sequence: TGTGCCAGCAGTTTTCTCACAGGGAGGGACACTGAAGCTTTCTTT.

A few counts support this clone. This may be a read error, as it is one base from a much larger clone. The chain joins TRBV25-1 to TRBJ1-2; tentatively, D is TRBD1 (5 bases). Germline values: CDR1 MGHDK, CDR2 SYGVNS. V lost 5 bases and J lost 1, with 8 bases in between. There are 13 residues in the CDR3. CDR3 DNA sequence: TGTGCCAGCAGTCTGACAGTTAACTATGGCTACACCTTC. It is translated as CASSLTVNYGYTF.

This clone was picked up one time. This CDR3 is CASSASGTPSTDTQYF. For the CDR3, the DNA is TGTGCCAGCTCCGCCTCCGGGACACCAAGCACAGATACGCAGTATTTT. The chain links TRBV19 to TRBJ2-3; a weak D match, TRBD1 (6 bases). Trimming cost V 9 bases and J 0 bases, with 19 bases left between them. The germline V gene encodes CDR1 LNHDA and CDR2 SQIVND (reference sequence). The CDR3 contains 16 residues. Using reference TRBV19 and TRBJ2-3 for the parts outside the CDR3, the full variable domain is DGGITQSPKYLFRKEGQNVTLSCEQNLNHDAMYWYRQDPGQGLRLIYYSQIVNDFQKGDIAEGYSVSREKKESFPLTVTSAQKNPTAFYLCASSASGTPSTDTQYFGPGTRLTVL.

The genes are TRBV5-1 and TRBJ2-2; no firm D call. The length of the CDR3 is 12 residues. V shed 4 bases and J shed 3 bases, with 4 bases lying between them. Germline lookup yields CDR1 SGHRS and CDR2 YFSETQ. CDR3 sequence reads: CASSSYTGELFF. The CDR3 DNA reads TGCGCCAGCAGCAGTTACACCGGGGAGCTGTTTTTT.

The chain links TRBV6-5 to TRBJ1-5, with 8 bases lining up with TRBD1. Germline V gene lookup returns CDR1 MNHEY and CDR2 SVGAGI. This CDR3 contains 13 residues. Losses at the gene ends were 11 bases for V and 0 bases for J; bases not matched to a gene: 3. The CDR3 loop is CAHRGYSNQPQHF. The CDR3 nucleotides read TGTGCCCACAGGGGGTATAGCAATCAGCCCCAGCATTTT.

The chain has TRBV7-8 and TRBJ2-5; TRBD1 agrees at 8 bases. The CDR3 is made up of 14 amino acids. The V and J ends lost 5 bases and 1 base, in that order; junction bases with no gene match: 3. Germline CDR1 SGHVS, CDR2 FQNEAQ. CDR3: CASSRGQAQETQYF. The CDR3 nucleotides are TGTGCCAGCAGCAGGGGACAGGCCCAAGAGACCCAGTACTTC.

This chain joins TRBV7-2 and TRBJ2-1; the D is unclear. The CDR3 contains 13 residues. V lost 1 base and J 13 bases, leaving 14 bases between the germline ends. Germline V CDR1 and CDR2: SGHTA, FQGNSA. The CDR3 sequence: CASSLGGAEEQFF. The CDR3 bases are TGTGCCAGCAGCTTAGGGGGTGCTGAAGAACAGTTCTTC.

This chain links TRBV6-5 with TRBJ2-7; D uncertain. Trimming stripped 3 bases from V and 6 bases from J, with 15 bases between. Germline lookup yields CDR1 MNHEY and CDR2 SVGAGI. The CDR3 is 14 amino acids. DNA of the CDR3: TGTGCCAGCAGTTATGAGGCCAGATCGGGCGAGCAGTACTTC. Translating gives CASSYEARSGEQYF.

The rearrangement links TRBV29-1 to TRBJ2-1, with TRBD2 identical over 9 bases. Germline CDR1 is SQVTM and CDR2 is ANQGSEA. The CDR3 contains 15 residues. The ends lost 7 bases at V and 3 bases at J; junction bases unmatched: 10. The DNA for the CDR3 is TGCAGCGCCCTGATAAGCGGGAGGTACTACAATGAGCAGTTCTTC. Translation gives CSALISGRYYNEQFF.

This chain connects TRBV6-1 to TRBJ1-3, with D hard to call. The germline gives CDR1 MNHNS, CDR2 SASEGT. V gave up 2 bases and J gave up 8 bases, with 13 bases separating them. The CDR3 has 14 amino acids. CDR3 amino acids: CASSETRLRDTIYF. As DNA, the CDR3 is TGTGCCAGCAGTGAAACGAGATTGAGGGACACCATATATTTT.